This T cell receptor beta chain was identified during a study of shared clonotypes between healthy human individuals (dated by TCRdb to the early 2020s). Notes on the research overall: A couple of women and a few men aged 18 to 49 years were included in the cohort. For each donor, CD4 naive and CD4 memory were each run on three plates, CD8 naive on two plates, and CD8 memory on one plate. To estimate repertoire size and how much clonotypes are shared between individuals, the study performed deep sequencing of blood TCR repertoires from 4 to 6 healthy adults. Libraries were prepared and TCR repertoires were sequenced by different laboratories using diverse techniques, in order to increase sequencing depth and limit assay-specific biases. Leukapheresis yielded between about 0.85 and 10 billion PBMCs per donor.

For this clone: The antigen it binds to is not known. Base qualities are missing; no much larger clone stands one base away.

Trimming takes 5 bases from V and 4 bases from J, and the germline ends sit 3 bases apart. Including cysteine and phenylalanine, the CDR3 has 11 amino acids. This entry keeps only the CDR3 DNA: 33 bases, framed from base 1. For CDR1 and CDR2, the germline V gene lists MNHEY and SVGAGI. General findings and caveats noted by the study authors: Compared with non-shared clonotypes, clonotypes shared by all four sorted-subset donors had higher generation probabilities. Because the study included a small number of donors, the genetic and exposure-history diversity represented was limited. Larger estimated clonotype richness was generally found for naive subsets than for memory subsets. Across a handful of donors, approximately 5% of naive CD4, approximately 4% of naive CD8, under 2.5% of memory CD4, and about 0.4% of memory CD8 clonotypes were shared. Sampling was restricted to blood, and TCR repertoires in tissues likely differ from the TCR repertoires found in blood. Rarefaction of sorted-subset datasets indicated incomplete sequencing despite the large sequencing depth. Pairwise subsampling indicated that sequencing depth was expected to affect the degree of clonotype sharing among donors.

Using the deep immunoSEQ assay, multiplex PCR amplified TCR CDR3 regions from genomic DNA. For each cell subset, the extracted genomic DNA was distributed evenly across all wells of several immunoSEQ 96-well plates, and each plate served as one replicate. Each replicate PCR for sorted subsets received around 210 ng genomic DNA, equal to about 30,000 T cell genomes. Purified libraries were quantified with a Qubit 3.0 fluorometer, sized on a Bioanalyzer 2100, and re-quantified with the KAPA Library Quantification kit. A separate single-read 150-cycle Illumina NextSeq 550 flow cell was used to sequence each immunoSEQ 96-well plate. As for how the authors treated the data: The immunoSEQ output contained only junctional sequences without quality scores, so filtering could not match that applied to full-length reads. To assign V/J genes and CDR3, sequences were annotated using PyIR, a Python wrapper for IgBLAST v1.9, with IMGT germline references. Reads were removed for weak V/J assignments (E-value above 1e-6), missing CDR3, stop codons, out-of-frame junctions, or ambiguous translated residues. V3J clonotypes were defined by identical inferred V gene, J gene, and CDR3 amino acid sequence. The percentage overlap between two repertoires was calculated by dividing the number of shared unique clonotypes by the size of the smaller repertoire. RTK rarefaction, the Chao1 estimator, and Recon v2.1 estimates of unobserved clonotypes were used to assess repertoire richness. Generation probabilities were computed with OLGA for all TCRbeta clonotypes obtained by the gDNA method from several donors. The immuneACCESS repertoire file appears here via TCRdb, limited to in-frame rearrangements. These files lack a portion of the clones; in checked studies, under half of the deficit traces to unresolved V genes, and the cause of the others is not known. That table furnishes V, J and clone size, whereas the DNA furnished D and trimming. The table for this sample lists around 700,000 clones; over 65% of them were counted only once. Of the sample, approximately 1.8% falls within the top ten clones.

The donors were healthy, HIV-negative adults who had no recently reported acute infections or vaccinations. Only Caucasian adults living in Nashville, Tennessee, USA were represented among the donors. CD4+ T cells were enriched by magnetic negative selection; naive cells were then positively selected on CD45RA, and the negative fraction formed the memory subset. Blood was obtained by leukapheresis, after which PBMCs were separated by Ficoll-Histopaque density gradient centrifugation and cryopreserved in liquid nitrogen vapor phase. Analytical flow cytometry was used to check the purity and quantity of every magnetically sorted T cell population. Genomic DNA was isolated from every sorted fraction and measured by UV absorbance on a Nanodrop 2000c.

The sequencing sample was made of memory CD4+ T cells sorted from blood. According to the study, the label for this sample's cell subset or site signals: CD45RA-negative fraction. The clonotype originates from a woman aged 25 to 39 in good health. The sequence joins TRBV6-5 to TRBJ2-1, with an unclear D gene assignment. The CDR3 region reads CASSRYNEQFF. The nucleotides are TGTGCCAGCAGTCGTTACAATGAGCAGTTCTTC.